These 17 T cell receptor beta chains came from one sample sequenced in a study of cytomegalovirus exposure and HLA in healthy donors. Researchers ran the PCR with 60 Vbeta and 13 Jbeta primers. TCRdb's table, derived via immunoSEQ multiplex PCR, lists solely in-frame clones and lacks some. The sample records some 180,000 clones, around 80% being singletons. The sequencing sample was made of PBMCs. Every receptor here comes from a woman aged 55-70 years in good health and CMV-seropositive.

The chain couples TRBV7-9 to TRBJ1-6; no definite D call. CDR1 and CDR2 from the germline V gene are SEHNR and FQNEAQ (reference sequence). CDR3 length: 14 amino acids. The V gene lost 2 bases and the J gene lost 11 bases, with 13 bases spanning the gap. CDR3 sequence (DNA): TGTGCCAGCAGCTTATTGACTCCCGGGACACCCCTCCACTTT. This gives the protein CASSLLTPGTPLHF.

The chain has TRBV29-1 and TRBJ1-5; 7 positions match TRBD1. Germline assignment: CDR1 SQVTM and CDR2 ANQGSEA. The CDR3 runs to 14 residues. The V gene end was trimmed by 5 bases and the J gene end by 5 bases; junction bases not matched to a gene: 9. The CDR3 region has the DNA TGCAGCGTTAAAGGTACAGGACAGGATCAGCCCCAGCATTTT. Amino acids: CSVKGTGQDQPQHF. The full variable domain, in which reference TRBV29-1 and TRBJ1-5 provide the parts outside the CDR3, is SAVISQKPSRDICQRGTSLTIQCQVDSQVTMMFWYRQQPGQSLTLIATANQGSEATYESGFVIDKFPISRPNLTFSTLTVSNMSPEDSSIYLCSVKGTGQDQPQHFGDGTRLSIL.

CDR3 DNA sequence: TGTGCCATCAGTGGCCAGGGGGTGTCCACCGGGGAGCTGTTTTTT. As protein: CAISGQGVSTGELFF. The J gene is TRBJ2-2, the V gene TRBV10-3; 7 bases align to TRBD1. Germline V gene sequence: CDR1 ENHRY, CDR2 SYGVKD. The CDR3 loop spans 15 amino acids. The J segment lost 4 bases and the V segment lost 4 bases, leaving 6 bases of the junction unmatched.

In this sample, this clone turned up a few times. The chain carries TRBV7-3 and TRBJ2-5, with 7 bases matching TRBD1. In germline, CDR1 is SGHTA, CDR2 FQGTGA. V lost 5 bases, J lost 6 bases, and 9 bases stayed unmatched. The CDR3 runs 14 residues. The CDR3 DNA sequence: TGTGCCAGCAGCAGACGACAGGGTGTAAAGACCCAGTACTTC. It yields the protein CASSRRQGVKTQYF.

In its sample, this clone was seen once. The chain employs TRBV9 and TRBJ2-6, with a tentative D call TRBD1 (7 bases). The CDR3 loop spans 16 amino acids. Germline-derived CDR1 and CDR2 are SGDLS and YYNGEE. V was cut by 4 bases and J by 2 bases, with 13 bases left in between. The CDR3 sequence is CASSPRGDTGANVLTF. The CDR3 nucleotides read TGTGCCAGCAGCCCCAGGGGGGACACTGGGGCCAACGTCCTGACTTTC.

This chain joins TRBV23-1 and TRBJ1-6, with 10 positions matching TRBD1. TRBV23-1 is an ORF; its function is uncertain. With V trimmed by 7 bases and J by 5 bases, 14 bases remained unmatched. The length of the CDR3 is 18 residues. The CDR3 loop is CASTHRQGAGIHNSPLHF. The CDR3 bases are TGCGCCAGCACTCATAGACAGGGGGCTGGGATACATAATTCACCCCTCCACTTT.

The CDR3 nucleotides are TGTGCCAGCAGTTTAGGACAGGGGATCGGGAATCAGCCCCAGCATTTT. It codes for CASSLGQGIGNQPQHF. The rearrangement uses TRBV28 and TRBJ1-5; 9 bases are shared with TRBD1. In germline, CDR1 is MDHEN, CDR2 SYDVKM. After removal of 2 bases from V and 4 bases from J, the junction contained 6 bases not matched to a gene. The CDR3 loop spans 16 amino acids.

The V gene is TRBV30, the J gene TRBJ1-1; tentatively, D is TRBD1 (6 bases). CDR3 length equals 13 residues. The V gene lost 3 bases and the J gene lost 8 bases, with 16 bases spanning the gap. Germline V gives CDR1 GTSNPN, CDR2 SVGIG (reference sequence). This CDR3 is CAWRRQDRVEAFF. The CDR3 DNA follows: TGTGCCTGGAGGAGACAGGATAGGGTCGAAGCTTTCTTT.

This chain connects TRBV19 to TRBJ1-4; D is unresolved. CDR1 LNHDA and CDR2 SQIVND come from the germline V gene (reference sequence). With 3 bases removed from V and 8 bases from J, the gap between germline ends came to 16 bases. The CDR3 runs 15 residues. The CDR3 loop reads CASSIGPYPREKLFF. The DNA of the CDR3 is TGTGCCAGTAGTATTGGGCCCTACCCACGCGAAAAACTGTTTTTT.

V usage is TRBV2 and J usage is TRBJ1-4; D is unclear. Germline loops: CDR1 SNHLY, CDR2 FYNNEI. The V end lost 6 bases, the J end lost 4 bases, and 12 bases lay between the germline ends. The CDR3 totals 14 residues. CDR3 amino acids: CASRPGRHNEKLFF. DNA of the CDR3: TGTGCCAGCAGGCCCGGCAGGCATAATGAAAAACTGTTTTTT.

This sequence joins TRBV18 and TRBJ2-5; 7 bases align to TRBD2. From germline, CDR1 is KGHSH and CDR2 LQKENI. This CDR3 has 15 residues. V was clipped by 6 bases and J by 5 bases; unmatched bases: 12. The CDR3 region has the DNA TGTGCCAGCTCGCGGGGGATGCTAAGTGTGGAGACCCAGTACTTC. Its translation is CASSRGMLSVETQYF. Full variable domain (rest looked up from reference TRBV18 and TRBJ2-5): NAGVMQNPRHLVRRRGQEARLRCSPMKGHSHVYWYRQLPEEGLKFMVYLQKENIIDESGMPKERFSAEFPKEGPSILRIQQVVRGDSAAYFCASSRGMLSVETQYFGPGTRLLVL.

The gene calls are TRBV30 and TRBJ1-5; D is possibly TRBD1 (5 bases). Trimming took 1 base from V and 11 from J, leaving 30 bases between them. The length of the CDR3 is 18 residues. Germline loops: CDR1 GTSNPN, CDR2 SVGIG (reference sequence). The CDR3 sequence is CAWSGRGGPGQWGTAQHF. CDR3 in DNA: TGTGCCTGGAGTGGGAGGGGAGGCCCGGGGCAATGGGGGACTGCCCAGCATTTT.

The sample holds a few counts of this clone. This chain connects TRBV27 to TRBJ2-5; possibly TRBD2 for D (7 bases). The CDR3 runs to 11 residues. Germline lookup yields CDR1 MNHEY and CDR2 SMNVEV (reference sequence). Trimming pared 2 bases from V and 14 bases from J, leaving 12 bases between. CDR3 bases: TGTGCCAGCAGTTTACCGAGGGGGGGCTACTTC. Amino acid sequence: CASSLPRGGYF.

The J gene is TRBJ1-6, the V gene TRBV30; 7 bases match TRBD1. CDR3 length: 14 residues. Germline CDR1 GTSNPN, CDR2 SVGIG (reference sequence). The V segment lost 3 bases and the J segment 7 bases; nucleotides outside the gene matches: 6. The CDR3 reads CAWSTGTVNSPLHF. As DNA, the CDR3 is TGTGCCTGGAGCACCGGGACAGTAAATTCACCCCTCCACTTT.

The chain couples TRBV6-5 to TRBJ2-7; 9 nucleotides align to TRBD1. Germline values: CDR1 MNHEY, CDR2 SVGAGI. V gave up 2 bases and J gave up 3 bases; unmatched junction bases: 5. The length of the CDR3 is 15 residues. CDR3 sequence reads: CASSYRDRAGYEQYF. DNA of the CDR3: TGTGCCAGCAGTTACCGGGACAGGGCAGGCTACGAGCAGTACTTC.

This chain joins TRBV7-9 and TRBJ2-7; 12 nucleotides line up with TRBD2. The trim removed 4 bases at V and 6 bases at J, leaving 7 bases unmatched. Germline lookup yields CDR1 SEHNR and CDR2 FQNEAQ (reference sequence). The CDR3 contains 15 residues. The chain's CDR3 is CASSSLAGGPFEQYF. The CDR3 nucleotides read TGTGCCAGCAGCTCGCTAGCGGGAGGGCCTTTCGAGCAGTACTTC.

V is TRBV7-2 and J is TRBJ1-2; TRBD1 agrees at 12 bases. The CDR3 covers 17 residues. The ends lost 0 bases at V and 7 bases at J; junction bases unmatched: 9. Germline assignment: CDR1 SGHTA and CDR2 FQGNSA. Written as DNA, the CDR3 is TGTGCCAGCAGCTTAGCGCTGGGGACAGGGGGCTACGGTGGCTACACCTTC. Its translation is CASSLALGTGGYGGYTF.